The next 27 T cell receptor beta chains were all read from a single sample in a study of blood T cell repertoires in COVID-19. Assay: immunoSEQ multiplex PCR; the TCRdb copy retains only in-frame clones and omits some. The sample has over 110,000 clones; nearly 85% are singletons. The sequenced sample consisted of PBMCs or T cells enriched from blood (not recorded which). These receptors all come from a man aged 45-60 years in a cohort exposed to, infected with or recovered from COVID-19 (not recorded which).

This clone occurred once. CDR3 protein: CASSLRQGYEQYF. The CDR3 DNA sequence: TGTGCCAGCAGCCTCCGACAGGGGTACGAGCAGTACTTC. This chain links TRBV7-2 with TRBJ2-7, with 8 positions matching TRBD1. The V gene end was trimmed by 5 bases and the J gene end by 4 bases; junction bases not matched to a gene: 4. There are 13 residues in the CDR3. Germline values: CDR1 SGHTA, CDR2 FQGNSA.

This chain uses TRBV7-6 with TRBJ1-6; D call uncertain. Trimming cost V 2 bases and J 7 bases, with 15 bases left between them. CDR1 and CDR2 (germline): SGHVS, FNYEAQ. The CDR3 has 16 residues. The CDR3 sequence is CASSLLQSALNSPLHF. The CDR3 nucleotides are TGTGCCAGCAGCTTATTGCAGTCCGCTCTGAATTCACCCCTCCACTTT.

The rearrangement uses TRBV19 and TRBJ1-2, with D possibly TRBD1 on 5 matching bases. In germline, CDR1 is LNHDA, CDR2 SQIVND (reference sequence). The CDR3 has 12 amino acids. The V gene lost 8 bases and the J gene lost 4 bases, with 11 bases spanning the gap. Written as DNA, the CDR3 is TGTGCCAGTGAGCAGGGTTCCTATGGCTACACCTTC. As protein: CASEQGSYGYTF.

The chain couples TRBV7-9 to TRBJ2-7; no clear D gene. The ends were cut back, 1 base at V and 3 bases at J, with 10 bases in the middle. CDR1 is SEHNR, CDR2 FQNEAQ, per germline (reference sequence). This CDR3 spans 14 amino acids. CDR3 amino acids: CASSLGQASYEQYF. As DNA, the CDR3 is TGTGCCAGCAGCTTAGGGCAGGCCAGCTACGAGCAGTACTTC.

The chain links TRBV10-1 to TRBJ2-2, with 8 nucleotides matching TRBD1. The CDR3 sequence is 15 residues long. Germline V gives CDR1 WNHNN, CDR2 SYGVQD (reference sequence). V lost 8 bases, J lost 0 bases, and 5 bases stayed unmatched. CDR3 in amino acids: CASSTGAANTGELFF. The CDR3 DNA reads as TGCGCCAGCTCGACAGGGGCAGCGAACACCGGGGAGCTGTTTTTT.

This chain connects TRBV3-1 (or the pseudogene TRBV3-2) to TRBJ1-2, with TRBD1 matching 9 bases. The CDR3 runs 18 residues. CDR1 LGHDT and CDR2 YNNKEL come from the germline V gene (reference sequence). J lost 8 bases, V lost 0 bases, and 16 bases had no gene match. In DNA form, the CDR3 reads TGTGCCAGCAGCCAAGATTCCACAGGGGGCGTTCGTTCTCTCGGCTACACCTTC. This sequence encodes CASSQDSTGGVRSLGYTF.

This chain connects TRBV2 to TRBJ2-7; 8 nucleotides line up with TRBD1. The length of the CDR3 is 15 residues. Trimming removed 7 bases from V and 2 bases from J; junction bases left unmatched: 10. Germline CDR1 and CDR2: SNHLY and FYNNEI. The CDR3 here is CASTSGRTGTYEQYF. In DNA, the CDR3 is TGTGCCAGCACTAGTGGGCGGACAGGGACCTACGAGCAGTACTTC.

The chain couples TRBV30 to TRBJ2-2; the D gene is possibly TRBD1 (5 bases). There are 11 residues in the CDR3. Germline loops: CDR1 GTSNPN, CDR2 SVGIG (reference sequence). V lost 3 bases and J lost 6, with 5 bases in between. CDR3 protein: CAWRGAGELFF. The CDR3 bases are TGTGCCTGGAGAGGGGCCGGGGAGCTGTTTTTT. The full variable domain, in which reference TRBV30 and TRBJ2-2 provide the parts outside the CDR3, is SQTIHQWPATLVQPVGSPLSLECTVEGTSNPNLYWYRQAAGRGLQLLFYSVGIGQISSEVPQNLSASRPQDRQFILSSKKLLLSDSGFYLCAWRGAGELFFGEGSRLTVL.

This clone was observed once. CDR3 region: CAWNPTSSGNTIYF. In DNA form, the CDR3 reads TGTGCCTGGAATCCTACGAGCTCTGGAAACACCATATATTTT. The chain links TRBV30 to TRBJ1-3; the D is unclear. The V gene's germline CDR1 is GTSNPN and CDR2 SVGIG (reference sequence). Trimming stripped 4 bases from V and 0 bases from J, with 10 bases between. This CDR3 has 14 residues.

Here the CDR3 DNA reads TGTGCCATCCTGCTAGAACCCGAAAACATTCAGTACTTC. It yields the protein CAILLEPENIQYF. The rearrangement links TRBV6-5 to TRBJ2-4; D unresolved. This CDR3 contains 13 residues. Between the trimmed V and J ends, which lost 10 bases and 5 bases, there was a span of 15 bases. Germline V gives CDR1 MNHEY, CDR2 SVGAGI.

The chain links TRBV5-1 to TRBJ2-1, with TRBD1 matching over 9 bases. The length of the CDR3 is 17 residues. Trimming at V came to 5 bases and at J to 0 bases, leaving 9 bases not matched to a gene. Germline loops: CDR1 SGHRS, CDR2 YFSETQ. CDR3 in DNA: TGCGCCAGCAGACCGGGACAGGGTTCGGGCTCCTACAATGAGCAGTTCTTC. Translation: CASRPGQGSGSYNEQFF.

This clone was observed a single time. The chain is built from TRBV28 and TRBJ2-7, with 11 bases matching TRBD1. Looked up from germline, CDR1 is MDHEN and CDR2 is SYDVKM. With 6 bases clipped from V and 2 bases from J, the junction kept 9 bases outside the gene matches. This CDR3 is built from 16 residues. The DNA for the CDR3 is TGTGCCAGCAGCTCTATCCCGGGACAGGGGGCCTACGAGCAGTACTTC. Residues: CASSSIPGQGAYEQYF. Complete variable domain (other parts from reference TRBV28 and TRBJ2-7): DVKVTQSSRYLVKRTGEKVFLECVQDMDHENMFWYRQDPGLGLRLIYFSYDVKMKEKGDIPEGYSVSREKKERFSLILESASTNQTSMYLCASSSIPGQGAYEQYFGPGTRLTVT.

V gene TRBV7-2 combines with J gene TRBJ2-3, with 7 bases that match TRBD1. The CDR3 covers 16 residues. The germline V gene has CDR1 SGHTA and CDR2 FQGNSA. V trimming: 1 base; J trimming: 3 bases; junction bases outside the gene matches: 7. Here the CDR3 DNA reads TGTGCCAGCAGCTTAGGTGGACAGGCCGGGACAGATACGCAGTATTTT. It is translated as CASSLGGQAGTDTQYF. Together with reference TRBV7-2 and TRBJ2-3, the CDR3 gives the full variable domain: GAGVSQSPSNKVTEKGKDVELRCDPISGHTALYWYRQSLGQGLEFLIYFQGNSAPDKSGLPSDRFSAERTGGSVSTLTIQRTQQEDSAVYLCASSLGGQAGTDTQYFGPGTRLTVL.

V usage is TRBV6-5 and J usage is TRBJ2-7; D not resolved. The CDR3 covers 13 residues. From germline, CDR1 is MNHEY and CDR2 SVGAGI. The ends were cut back, 6 bases at V and 3 bases at J, with 12 bases in the middle. CDR3 DNA sequence: TGTGCCAGCAGCCCATCTGGCGGCTACGAGCAGTACTTC. Amino acids: CASSPSGGYEQYF.

This chain joins TRBV5-5 and TRBJ2-1, with 9 positions matching TRBD2. CDR1 SGHKS and CDR2 YYEKEE come from the germline V gene (reference sequence). The CDR3 sequence is 16 residues long. V shed 4 bases and J 2 bases; nucleotides not matched to a gene: 7. Here the CDR3 DNA reads TGTGCCAGCAGCACACTAGCGGGTAGGGCCTACAATGAGCAGTTCTTC. Translated, it gives CASSTLAGRAYNEQFF.

This chain links TRBV24-1 with TRBJ2-3; TRBD2 agrees at 10 bases. Germline-derived CDR1 and CDR2 are KGHDR and SFDVKD. V dropped 4 bases and J dropped 6; count of bases not matched to a gene: 6. The CDR3 is 15 amino acids. DNA for the CDR3: TGTGCCACCAGTGAGAGAGCGGGAGGGCCGGATACGCAGTATTTT. Translated, it gives CATSERAGGPDTQYF.

The V call is TRBV6-5, the J call TRBJ1-5; 7 bases fit TRBD1. Germline-derived CDR1 and CDR2 are MNHEY and SVGAGI. With 6 bases clipped from V and 5 bases from J, the junction kept 4 bases outside the gene matches. The CDR3 extends over 13 amino acids. The CDR3 spells CASRGQGDQPQHF. The CDR3 nucleotides are TGTGCCAGCAGGGGGCAGGGGGATCAGCCCCAGCATTTT.

The J gene is TRBJ1-6, the V gene TRBV30; the D gene is possibly TRBD1 (5 bases). Trimming pared 5 bases from V and 3 bases from J, leaving 14 bases between. The V gene's germline CDR1 is GTSNPN and CDR2 SVGIG (reference sequence). CDR3 length equals 15 residues. The CDR3 DNA reads TGTGCCTGGGGCGCGGGACGGTACTATAATTCACCCCTCCACTTT. Amino acids: CAWGAGRYYNSPLHF.

This chain uses TRBV29-1 with TRBJ1-1; 10 bases line up with TRBD1. The CDR3 is 14 amino acids. V dropped 5 bases and J dropped 4; count of bases not matched to a gene: 7. Germline CDR1 SQVTM, CDR2 ANQGSEA. CDR3 sequence (DNA): TGCAGCGTTCGACAGGGGGCGCCTGGCACTGAAGCTTTCTTT. As protein: CSVRQGAPGTEAFF.

This chain connects TRBV19 to TRBJ2-2, with a tentative D call TRBD2 (6 bases). CDR1 and CDR2 from the germline V gene are LNHDA and SQIVND (reference sequence). The V gene lost 3 bases and the J gene lost 4 bases, with 15 bases spanning the gap. This CDR3 spans 16 amino acids. Here the CDR3 DNA reads TGTGCCAGTAGTATCCATACCGGGACTCTCACCGGGGAGCTGTTTTTT. Translated, it gives CASSIHTGTLTGELFF. Drawing the rest from reference TRBV19 and TRBJ2-2, the complete variable domain is DGGITQSPKYLFRKEGQNVTLSCEQNLNHDAMYWYRQDPGQGLRLIYYSQIVNDFQKGDIAEGYSVSREKKESFPLTVTSAQKNPTAFYLCASSIHTGTLTGELFFGEGSRLTVL.

This clone was observed a few times. V gene TRBV5-4 combines with J gene TRBJ1-5, with 10 positions matching TRBD1. Germline values: CDR1 SGHNT, CDR2 YYREEE (reference sequence). V lost 4 bases to trimming and J lost 4 bases; unmatched junction nucleotides: 5. CDR3 length: 15 amino acids. In nucleotides, the CDR3 is TGTGCCAGCAGCGACCAGGGACAGGGGAATCAGCCCCAGCATTTT. Its translation is CASSDQGQGNQPQHF.

This chain connects TRBV5-3 to TRBJ2-1; TRBD2 matches at 11 bases. TRBV5-3 is placed among ORFs of uncertain function. V shed 4 bases, J shed 4 bases, and the junction held 10 bases outside the gene matches. This CDR3 has 17 residues. The DNA for the CDR3 is TGTGCCAGAAGCCAACACCTAGCGGGAGGCCTTTACAATGAGCAGTTCTTC. Amino acid sequence: CARSQHLAGGLYNEQFF.

This clone has a handful of counts. The chain recombines TRBV7-9 with TRBJ1-5; 10 positions match TRBD1. Trimming cost V 5 bases and J 2 bases; bases outside gene matches: 9. CDR1 and CDR2 (germline): SEHNR, FQNEAQ (reference sequence). The CDR3 has 17 residues. CDR3 protein: CASSRGTGALGNQPQHF. As DNA, the CDR3 is TGTGCCAGCAGCAGAGGGACAGGGGCCCTTGGCAATCAGCCCCAGCATTTT.

The chain has TRBV3-1 (or the pseudogene TRBV3-2) and TRBJ1-2, with TRBD1 matching over 7 bases. The CDR3 sequence is 13 residues long. The germline V gene has CDR1 LGHDT and CDR2 YNNKEL (reference sequence). Unmatched junction bases numbered 1, after V lost 2 bases and J lost 4 bases. The CDR3 is CASSQNRGYGYTF. In DNA form, the CDR3 reads TGTGCCAGCAGCCAAAACAGGGGCTATGGCTACACCTTC.

In this sample, this clone turned up a few times. The rearrangement joins TRBV7-9 to TRBJ1-1, with a weak D call TRBD1 (5 bases). CDR3 length: 13 amino acids. V lost 8 bases, J lost 2 bases, and 12 bases lay in between. Germline V lookup: CDR1 SEHNR, CDR2 FQNEAQ (reference sequence). CDR3 residues: CASQGGINTEAFF. CDR3 DNA: TGTGCCAGCCAGGGCGGAATCAACACTGAAGCTTTCTTT.

The chain joins TRBV10-3 to TRBJ1-5; the D gene is possibly TRBD1 (5 bases). This CDR3 is built from 13 residues. Trimming left V 10 bases short and J 5 bases short, with 15 bases between. CDR1 is ENHRY and CDR2 is SYGVKD in the germline V gene. The DNA for the CDR3 is TGTGCCACCGAAGACCGCAGGGATCAGCCCCAGCATTTT. Residues: CATEDRRDQPQHF.

This chain connects TRBV6-5 to TRBJ2-2; 8 bases match TRBD2. This CDR3 is 15 amino acids long. The V gene end was trimmed by 5 bases and the J gene end by 2 bases; junction bases not matched to a gene: 4. Per the germline V gene, CDR1 is MNHEY and CDR2 is SVGAGI. CDR3 nucleotides: TGTGCCAGCAGTACTAGCGGAGCCAACACCGGGGAGCTGTTTTTT. Amino acid sequence: CASSTSGANTGELFF.